The 28 T cell receptor beta chains below all came from one sample that was sequenced in a study of identical twins. TCRdb reprocessed the 5' RACE reads with MiXCR, giving one entry per CDR3 protein. The table has 510,000 or so distinct CDR3 sequences, 13% to 15% seen once. These data also featured in a second study, about yellow fever vaccine responses in identical twins.

The sequencing input was CD4+ T cells sorted from blood. These receptors were obtained from a woman aged 18-29 years in good health.

This chain links TRBV7-3 with TRBJ2-1; tentative D call: TRBD1 (5 bases). The CDR3 sequence is 16 residues long. Trimming pared 5 bases from V and 0 bases from J, leaving 14 bases between. The germline V gene encodes CDR1 SGHTA and CDR2 FQGTGA. The CDR3 nucleotides read TGTGCCAGCAGCCCCCGACAGCAGAGCTCCTACAATGAGCAGTTCTTC. It encodes CASSPRQQSSYNEQFF.

The rearrangement uses TRBV20-1 and TRBJ2-1; 12 bases fit TRBD2. The trim removed 3 bases at V and 8 bases at J, leaving 8 bases unmatched. Germline V gene sequence: CDR1 DFQATT, CDR2 SNEGSKA (reference sequence). The CDR3 spans 15 residues. The CDR3 region has the DNA TGCAGTGCTAGGACTCTAGCGGGGGGGCAACATGAGCAGTTCTTC. Amino acids: CSARTLAGGQHEQFF.

CDR3 protein: CASSESGQNDEQFF. In nucleotides, the CDR3 is TGTGCCAGCAGTGAATCGGGGCAAAACGATGAGCAGTTCTTC. The J gene is TRBJ2-1, the V gene TRBV2, with D tentatively TRBD1 or TRBD2 (5 bases each). The CDR3 totals 14 residues. Trimming shortened V by 2 bases and J by 8 bases, and 13 bases separated the two germline ends. Germline CDR1 and CDR2: SNHLY and FYNNEI.

The sample holds a few counts of this clonotype. This chain connects TRBV5-1 to TRBJ2-1, with D unclear. The V end lost 1 base, the J end lost 1 base, and 15 bases lay between the germline ends. The CDR3 has 17 amino acids. CDR1 is SGHRS and CDR2 is YFSETQ in the germline V gene. In DNA form, the CDR3 reads TGCGCCAGCAGCTTGTCGGCAGGCACTGTTTCCTACAATGAGCAGTTCTTC. Amino acids: CASSLSAGTVSYNEQFF.

This clonotype came up a few times. V is TRBV10-3 and J is TRBJ2-5, with D possibly being TRBD1 (5 bases). There are 14 residues in the CDR3. CDR1 ENHRY and CDR2 SYGVKD come from the germline V gene. V was trimmed by 8 bases and J by 5 bases, leaving 18 bases between them. CDR3 region: CAIPQETALETQYF. The CDR3, as DNA: TGTGCCATCCCCCAGGAGACAGCCTTGGAGACCCAGTACTTC.

A few counts support this clonotype. The chain employs TRBV6-5 and TRBJ1-2; D might be TRBD1 (6 bases). V was clipped by 8 bases and J by 4 bases, with 11 bases between them. The CDR3 consists of 12 residues. From germline, CDR1 is MNHEY and CDR2 SVGAGI. CDR3 bases: TGTGCCAGCGGGAACAGGGTCTATGGCTACACCTTC. Translating it yields CASGNRVYGYTF.

The V call is TRBV3-1, the J call TRBJ2-3; D is possibly TRBD1 (6 bases). V was clipped by 3 bases and J by 0 bases, with 10 bases between them. Germline-derived CDR1 and CDR2 are LGHDT and YNNKEL (reference sequence). This CDR3 contains 15 residues. In DNA form, the CDR3 reads TGTGCCAGCAGCCACACGACAGGTAGCACAGATACGCAGTATTTT. This gives the protein CASSHTTGSTDTQYF.

This clonotype was seen only a few times. The chain links TRBV20-1 to TRBJ2-5; D gene unclear. Per germline, CDR1 DFQATT and CDR2 SNEGSKA (reference sequence). The CDR3 is made up of 13 amino acids. Between the trimmed V and J ends, which lost 3 bases and 4 bases, there was a span of 12 bases. The CDR3 bases are TGCAGTGCTAGGGCTAGTATGGGAGAGACCCAGTACTTC. Residues: CSARASMGETQYF.

The rearrangement uses TRBV5-1 and TRBJ2-5, with TRBD2 identical over 7 bases. The V gene end was trimmed by 9 bases and the J gene end by 5 bases; junction bases not matched to a gene: 16. Germline V gene data show CDR1 as SGHRS and CDR2 as YFSETQ. The CDR3 spans 15 residues. The CDR3 sequence is CATSERDLAGETQYF. The CDR3 region has the DNA TGCGCCACCTCCGAGCGGGACTTAGCAGGGGAGACCCAGTACTTC.

This clonotype was counted a few times. J is TRBJ2-1 and V is TRBV9; 11 nucleotides align to TRBD2. V shed 0 bases and J 9 bases; nucleotides not matched to a gene: 5. Germline V CDR1 and CDR2: SGDLS, YYNGEE. The CDR3 sequence is 15 residues long. CDR3 DNA sequence: TGTGCCAGCAGCGTAGGGCTAGCGGGGGGATTTGAGCAGTTCTTC. Amino acid sequence: CASSVGLAGGFEQFF.

This clonotype has only one observation. The genes are TRBV29-1 and TRBJ2-1; 7 bases are shared with TRBD2. The CDR3 has 14 amino acids. V trimming: 4 bases; J trimming: 7 bases; junction bases outside the gene matches: 10. Germline loops: CDR1 SQVTM, CDR2 ANQGSEA. The CDR3 sequence is CSVGWGGLRNEQFF. Written as DNA, the CDR3 is TGCAGCGTTGGTTGGGGGGGTTTGAGGAATGAGCAGTTCTTC.

V gene TRBV5-1 combines with J gene TRBJ2-1, with 12 bases identical to TRBD2. CDR1 and CDR2 (germline): SGHRS, YFSETQ. CDR3 size: 16 residues. Trimming cost V 3 bases and J 6 bases; bases outside gene matches: 7. The CDR3 DNA follows: TGCGCCAGCAGCTCGAAAGGACTAGCGGGGATCAATGAGCAGTTCTTC. Translating gives CASSSKGLAGINEQFF.

Only a few counts were recorded for this clonotype. The V gene is TRBV7-9, the J gene TRBJ1-4; TRBD1 might be the D (6 bases). Between the trimmed V and J ends, which lost 5 bases and 7 bases, there was a span of 17 bases. This CDR3 is 15 amino acids long. Germline values: CDR1 SEHNR, CDR2 FQNEAQ (reference sequence). The CDR3 region has the DNA TGTGCCAGCAGCCCCCTGGTCAGGGGAGGTGAAAAACTGTTTTTT. This encodes CASSPLVRGGEKLFF.

In this sample, this clonotype turned up a few times. J is TRBJ2-3 and V is TRBV25-1; 8 positions match TRBD2. The length of the CDR3 is 15 residues. Germline trimming cut 5 bases from V and 5 bases from J; bases unmatched to any gene: 9. Germline-derived CDR1 and CDR2 are MGHDK and SYGVNS. CDR3 nucleotide sequence: TGTGCCAGCAGTAAACTAGCGGAGGCGGGAGATACGCAGTATTTT. It specifies CASSKLAEAGDTQYF.

The chain uses TRBV19 and TRBJ2-3; D unresolved. CDR3 length: 15 residues. Germline CDR1 LNHDA, CDR2 SQIVND (reference sequence). The V and J ends lost 4 bases and 3 bases respectively, with 14 bases between them. The CDR3 coding sequence is TGTGCCAGTAGTAACGGTCCCCGAGGTACAGATACGCAGTATTTT. Amino acid sequence: CASSNGPRGTDTQYF.

This clonotype was observed a few times. This chain connects TRBV27 to TRBJ2-7; 7 bases map to TRBD2. The CDR3 runs 13 residues. Trimming cost V 6 bases and J 6 bases; bases outside gene matches: 8. CDR1 MNHEY and CDR2 SMNVEV come from the germline V gene (reference sequence). The CDR3 region is CASRGLPQGEQYF. The DNA for the CDR3 is TGTGCCAGCAGGGGACTACCCCAGGGCGAGCAGTACTTC.

V and J are TRBV29-1 and TRBJ2-3; unclear D gene. The V gene lost 6 bases and the J gene lost 0 bases, with 10 bases spanning the gap. The CDR3 length is 13 residues. CDR1 is SQVTM, CDR2 ANQGSEA, per germline. Here the CDR3 reads CSVLYRSTDTQYF. The CDR3 DNA sequence: TGCAGCGTCCTATATCGGAGCACAGATACGCAGTATTTT.

The chain uses TRBV19 and TRBJ2-2; D is perhaps TRBD2 (6 bases). The CDR3 length is 14 residues. The V gene lost 9 bases and the J gene lost 1 base, with 12 bases spanning the gap. CDR1 and CDR2 from the germline V gene are LNHDA and SQIVND (reference sequence). For the CDR3, the DNA is TGTGCCAGCTCGGACGGGGGGAACACCGGGGAGCTGTTTTTT. Protein sequence: CASSDGGNTGELFF. Complete variable domain (other parts from reference TRBV19 and TRBJ2-2): DGGITQSPKYLFRKEGQNVTLSCEQNLNHDAMYWYRQDPGQGLRLIYYSQIVNDFQKGDIAEGYSVSREKKESFPLTVTSAQKNPTAFYLCASSDGGNTGELFFGEGSRLTVL.

The V and J genes are TRBV3-1 and TRBJ2-1; D possibly uses TRBD1 or TRBD2 (6 bases each). CDR3 size: 16 residues. Between the trimmed V and J ends, which lost 4 bases and 4 bases, there was a span of 17 bases. Germline values: CDR1 LGHDT, CDR2 YNNKEL (reference sequence). DNA for the CDR3: TGTGCCAGCAGCCTCATTTGGGGGGACACATACAATGAGCAGTTCTTC. Its translation is CASSLIWGDTYNEQFF.

This clonotype came up a few times. The V call is TRBV20-1, the J call TRBJ2-2, with 10 bases matching TRBD2. CDR1 and CDR2 from the germline V gene are DFQATT and SNEGSKA (reference sequence). The CDR3 has 15 residues. With V trimmed by 3 bases and J by 3 bases, 4 bases remained unmatched. DNA of the CDR3: TGCAGTGCTAGGAGAGCGGGAGGGCACACCGGGGAGCTGTTTTTT. It specifies CSARRAGGHTGELFF.

The V gene is TRBV9, the J gene TRBJ2-2; D is uncertain. In germline, CDR1 is SGDLS, CDR2 YYNGEE. CDR3 length: 13 residues. V lost 1 base and J 6 bases, leaving 7 bases between the germline ends. The DNA for the CDR3 is TGTGCCAGCAGCGTAATCGGCGCCGGGGAGCTGTTTTTT. It encodes CASSVIGAGELFF.

The chain combines TRBV5-1 with TRBJ1-2; no firm D call. V lost 0 bases and J 6 bases, leaving 12 bases between the germline ends. The CDR3 covers 14 residues. CDR1 SGHRS and CDR2 YFSETQ come from the germline V gene. CDR3 sequence (DNA): TGCGCCAGCAGCTTGGCGGAGGGCAACCATGGCTACACCTTC. It translates to CASSLAEGNHGYTF.

Concerning this clonotype: Possible read error: a much larger clone is one base away. V gene TRBV2 combines with J gene TRBJ2-1; no definite D call. Germline-derived CDR1 and CDR2 are SNHLY and FYNNEI. The CDR3 is 11 amino acids. The ends were cut back, 8 bases at V and 3 bases at J, with 5 bases in the middle. In DNA, the CDR3 is TGTGCCAGCGGGGACTACAATGAGCAGTTCTTC. This translates into CASGDYNEQFF. The full variable domain, its missing parts supplied by reference TRBV2 and TRBJ2-1, is EPEVTQTPSHQVTQMGQEVILRCVPISNHLYFYWYRQILGQKVEFLVSFYNNEISEKSEIFDDQFSVERPDGSNFTLKIRSTKLEDSAMYFCASGDYNEQFFGPGTRLTVL.

The CDR3 spells CSATGQAKNIQYF. For the CDR3, the DNA is TGCAGTGCCACGGGACAGGCTAAAAACATTCAGTACTTC. The chain uses TRBV20-1 and TRBJ2-4; 8 nucleotides line up with TRBD1. Germline assignment: CDR1 DFQATT and CDR2 SNEGSKA (reference sequence). The CDR3 extends over 13 amino acids. V shed 6 bases, J shed 4 bases, and the junction held 5 bases outside the gene matches.

This clonotype was counted only a few times. This chain links TRBV20-1 with TRBJ2-7; D unresolved. Germline loops: CDR1 DFQATT, CDR2 SNEGSKA (reference sequence). This CDR3 comprises 14 residues. Trimming left V 3 bases short and J 1 base short, with 13 bases between. The CDR3 loop is CSASSRLRSYEQYF. Written as DNA, the CDR3 is TGCAGTGCTAGTTCCCGACTCCGATCCTACGAGCAGTACTTC.

The chain recombines TRBV7-2 with TRBJ2-1; a possible D gene is TRBD2 (7 bases). The CDR3 consists of 15 residues. CDR1 is SGHTA and CDR2 is FQGNSA in the germline V gene. V shed 3 bases and J shed 3 bases, with 12 bases lying between them. CDR3 sequence reads: CASSFGGGLYNEQFF. For the CDR3, the DNA is TGTGCCAGCAGCTTTGGGGGGGGCCTCTACAATGAGCAGTTCTTC.

V and J are TRBV7-9 and TRBJ2-7; D is ambiguous. CDR3 size: 11 residues. Germline V gives CDR1 SEHNR, CDR2 FQNEAQ (reference sequence). V shed 11 bases and J shed 0 bases, with 8 bases lying between them. The chain's CDR3 is CARVRSYEQYF. DNA of the CDR3: TGTGCCCGAGTACGCTCCTACGAGCAGTACTTC.

The chain combines TRBV15 with TRBJ2-2, with D unclear. From germline, CDR1 is LNHNV and CDR2 YYDKDF (reference sequence). The CDR3 has 13 residues. The germline V and J ends were trimmed by 4 bases and 1 base, with 4 bases remaining between them. The CDR3 spells CATSKGNTGELFF. The CDR3 nucleotides read TGTGCCACCAGCAAGGGGAACACCGGGGAGCTGTTTTTT.